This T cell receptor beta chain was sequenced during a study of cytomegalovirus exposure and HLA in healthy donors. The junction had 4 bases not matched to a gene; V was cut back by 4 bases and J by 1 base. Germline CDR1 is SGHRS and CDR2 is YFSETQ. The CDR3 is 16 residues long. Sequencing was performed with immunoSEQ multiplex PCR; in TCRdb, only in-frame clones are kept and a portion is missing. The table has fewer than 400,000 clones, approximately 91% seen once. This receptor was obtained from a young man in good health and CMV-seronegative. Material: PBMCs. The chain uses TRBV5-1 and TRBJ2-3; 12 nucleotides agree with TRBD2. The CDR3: CASSTGLAGRTDTQYF. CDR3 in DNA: TGCGCCAGCAGCACAGGACTAGCGGGGCGCACAGATACGCAGTATTTT. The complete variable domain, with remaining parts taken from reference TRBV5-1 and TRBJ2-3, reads KAGVTQTPRYLIKTRGQQVTLSCSPISGHRSVSWYQQTPGQGLQFLFEYFSETQRNKGNFPGRFSGRQFSNSRSEMNVSTLELGDSALYLCASSTGLAGRTDTQYFGPGTRLTVL.